Listed below are T cell receptor beta chains from one sample, sequenced in a study of beta chain features in type 1 diabetes. The assay was immunoSEQ multiplex PCR, and TCRdb's table has in-frame clones only and misses some. The table records about 290,000 clones, roughly 8% of them present only once. The sequenced sample was central memory CD4+ T cells from blood. Every receptor here comes from a woman aged 18-29 years in good health. CDR3s include the opening cysteine and the closing phenylalanine or tryptophan.

>TRBV30|TRBJ2-5
CAWSPQGPETQYF
>TRBV21-1|TRBJ2-1
CASSKEIRQTNEQFF
>TRBV6-5|TRBJ1-4
CASSYSDEKLFF
>TRBV5-6|TRBJ2-2
CASSLALTGELFF
>TRBV7-2|TRBJ2-1
CASSSGTRNEQFF
>TRBV18|TRBJ2-3
CASSPPPLTNTQYF
>TRBV18|TRBJ2-1
CASSPRVGNEQFF
>TRBV7-9|TRBJ2-2
CASTQTGGTGELFF
>TRBV7-2|TRBJ2-5
CASTRRLAGTQETQYF
>TRBV19|TRBJ2-5
CASSTTGQETQYF
>TRBV15|TRBJ1-1
CATSSALSGTADTEAFF
>TRBV9|TRBJ2-3
CASSVPDTDTQYF
>TRBV10-3|TRBJ1-3
CAITSPYPGNTIYF
>TRBV7-8|TRBJ2-5
CAPLGEKVPKETQYF
>TRBV9|TRBJ2-1
CASSVAQGSSYNEQFF
>TRBV6-6|TRBJ1-2
CASSSTGYGYTF
>TRBV4-1|TRBJ1-2
CASSQETGDYGYTF
>TRBV10-3|TRBJ2-5
CAISLTSGGETQYF
>TRBV11-3|TRBJ2-3
CASSLGGTQYF
>TRBV5-1|TRBJ2-1
CASSFTLAGDNEQFF
>TRBV12-5|TRBJ1-2
CASMGFNGYTF
>TRBV25-1|TRBJ2-5
CASSDSRGGQETQYF
>TRBV14|TRBJ2-2
CASSQLPGLASTGELFF
>TRBV7-2|TRBJ2-1
CASTMHGTPEQFF
>TRBV28|TRBJ1-6
CASSASTGVNSPLHF
>TRBV10-3|TRBJ1-1
CAISEPTGALGHTEAFF
>TRBV19|TRBJ1-2
CASSPYRENYGYTF
>TRBV5-1|TRBJ1-1
CASNYGQGNTEAFF
>TRBV7-9|TRBJ1-1
CASSWGQNTEAFF
>TRBV6-1|TRBJ2-7
CASRPSPYEQYF
>TRBV7-2|TRBJ2-7
CASSPASEQYF
>TRBV28|TRBJ2-5
CASSLGVQKTQYF
>TRBV7-3|TRBJ2-3
CASSLSGTGGGTDTQYF
>TRBV7-2|TRBJ2-1
CASSVQLAGEVEQFF
>TRBV30|TRBJ1-3
CAGGQYSGNTIYF
>TRBV7-2|TRBJ1-5
CASSATGGGQPQHF
>TRBV5-1|TRBJ2-5
CASSGTYTLQETQYF
>TRBV6-5|TRBJ1-1
CATSPGQGGGTEAFF
>TRBV6-5|TRBJ1-1
CASRREGNTEAFF